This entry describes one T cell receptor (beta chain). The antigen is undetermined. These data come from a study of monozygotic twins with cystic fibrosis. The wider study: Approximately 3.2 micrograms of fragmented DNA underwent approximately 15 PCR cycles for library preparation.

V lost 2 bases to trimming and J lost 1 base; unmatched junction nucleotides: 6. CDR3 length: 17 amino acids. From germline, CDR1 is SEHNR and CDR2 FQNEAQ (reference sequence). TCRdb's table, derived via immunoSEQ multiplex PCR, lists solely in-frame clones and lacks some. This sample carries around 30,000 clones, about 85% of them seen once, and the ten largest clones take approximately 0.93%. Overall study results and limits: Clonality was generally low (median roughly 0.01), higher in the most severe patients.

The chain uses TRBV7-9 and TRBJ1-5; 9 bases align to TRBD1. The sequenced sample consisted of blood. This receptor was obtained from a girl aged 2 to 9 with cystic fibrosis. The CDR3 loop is CASSLTGGWESNQPQHF. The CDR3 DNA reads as TGTGCCAGCAGCTTAACAGGGGGCTGGGAGAGCAATCAGCCCCAGCATTTT. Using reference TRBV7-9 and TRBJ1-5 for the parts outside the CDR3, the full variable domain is DTGVSQNPRHKITKRGQNVTFRCDPISEHNRLYWYRQTLGQGPEFLTYFQNEAQLEKSRLLSDRFSAERPKGSFSTLEIQRTEQGDSAMYLCASSLTGGWESNQPQHFGDGTRLSIL.